This T cell receptor beta chain was sequenced during a study of control samples from healthy donors and cancer patients. Generated by immunoSEQ multiplex PCR, the TCRdb table keeps only in-frame clones and is missing some. The profile covers 96,000 or so clones, with more than 85% appearing a single time and 8% taken by the ten largest. This CDR3 spans 11 amino acids. Germline loops: CDR1 SEHNR, CDR2 FQNEAQ (reference sequence). The V and J ends lost 3 bases and 11 bases respectively, with 10 bases between them. Sequenced sample: blood. The chain combines TRBV7-9 with TRBJ1-1, with D maybe TRBD1 (6 bases). This receptor was identified in a man aged 18-30 years in good health. The CDR3 DNA follows: TGTGCCAGCAGCTTGAAGGGGGAGGCTTTCTTT. Protein sequence: CASSLKGEAFF.